This is a list of T cell receptor beta chains from one sample in a study of cytotoxic CD8 clonotypes in ibrutinib-treated CLL. TCRdb's copy holds only in-frame clones and misses some; the assay was immunoSEQ multiplex PCR. The sample carries approximately 22,000 clones, under 80% recorded once. This specimen was PBMCs, taken before ibrutinib treatment. The receptors were sampled from a human donor with chronic lymphocytic leukemia. Both conserved end residues are part of each CDR3. D genes are given only for firm matches. For some rows the clone size is stated as once, few or many, or as a class when expanded; others skip it.

D gene	clone size	V gene	J gene	CDR3 DNA	CDR3 protein
TRBD1	-	TRBV5-4	TRBJ2-3	TGTGCCAGCAGCTTGGCCGGGGACAGGGTAGATACGCAGTATTTT	CASSLAGDRVDTQYF
TRBD2	-	TRBV5-1	TRBJ2-5	TGCGCCAGCAGCTCCCGGAGCGGGAGGGAGGAGACCCAGTACTTC	CASSSRSGREETQYF
-	-	TRBV7-3	TRBJ2-3	TGTGCCAGCAGCTTAACGTCTGCCCCCACAGATACGCAGTATTTT	CASSLTSAPTDTQYF
TRBD2	-	TRBV29-1	TRBJ2-7	TGCAGCGCTCGGACTAGTAGGTACGAGCAGTACTTC	CSARTSRYEQYF
-	-	TRBV5-4	TRBJ1-2	TGTGCCAGCAGCTTGGACCGGGGGTACTATGGCTACACCTTC	CASSLDRGYYGYTF
TRBD1	-	TRBV6-1	TRBJ2-3	TGTGCCAGCAGTGGGGGACAGGGCCTAGATACGCAGTATTTT	CASSGGQGLDTQYF
-	-	TRBV11-2	TRBJ2-2	TGTGCCACCTCATGGGGGAACACCGGGGAGCTGTTTTTT	CATSWGNTGELFF
TRBD1	once	TRBV27	TRBJ1-1	TGTGCCAGCAGTTCCTCCGGGACAGCAGCTTTCTTT	CASSSSGTAAFF
-	-	TRBV2	TRBJ1-2	TGTGCCAGCAGTGTCTTGCCGGCGTATGGCTACACCTTC	CASSVLPAYGYTF
-	-	TRBV30	TRBJ2-5	TGTGCCTGGAGACTGACAGGCCCTTCGGTCCAGTACTTC	CAWRLTGPSVQYF
TRBD2	-	TRBV28	TRBJ2-7	TGTGCCAGCAGCTTAGGCGGGAGCGGGACCTACGAGCAGTACTTC	CASSLGGSGTYEQYF
TRBD2	few	TRBV7-3	TRBJ2-3	TGTGCCAGCAGCACCGGGACTAGCGGGTGGTCCACAGATACGCAGTATTTT	CASSTGTSGWSTDTQYF
TRBD1	-	TRBV5-6	TRBJ1-6	TGTGCCAGTTCTCGACAGGGGGTAAATTCACCCCTCCACTTT	CASSRQGVNSPLHF
TRBD1	-	TRBV19	TRBJ1-1	TGTGCCAGCTTATCAGGGGGCGCTTGGAACACTGAAGCTTTCTTT	CASLSGGAWNTEAFF
TRBD1	-	TRBV2	TRBJ1-5	TGTGCCAGCAGCGGAGACAGGGGACTACAGCCCCAGCATTTT	CASSGDRGLQPQHF
-	-	TRBV5-4	TRBJ2-6	TGTGCCAGCAGGCCGTGGGGGGCGACTGGGGCCAACGTCCTGACTTTC	CASRPWGATGANVLTF
-	-	TRBV4-2	TRBJ2-3	TGTGCCAGCAGCCAAGTGGGCTCGGTAGATACGCAGTATTTT	CASSQVGSVDTQYF
TRBD2	-	TRBV4-2	TRBJ2-5	TGTGCCAGCAGCCAAGATCGTCAAAGGAAATCTCAGCGGGGGACCACCGGGGAGACCCAGTACTTC	CASSQDRQRKSQRGTTGETQYF
TRBD2	-	TRBV7-8	TRBJ2-7	TGTGCCAGCAGCCAAACTAGCGGGAGTTACGAGCAGTACTTC	CASSQTSGSYEQYF
-	-	TRBV29-1	TRBJ1-1	TGCACCCTCTCGAAGGGGCTCGGCACTGAAGCTTTCTTT	CTLSKGLGTEAFF
TRBD2	few	TRBV10-3	TRBJ2-5	TGTGCCATCAGTGAGGTGGTAGCGGGGGTAGGGGAGACCCAGTACTTC	CAISEVVAGVGETQYF